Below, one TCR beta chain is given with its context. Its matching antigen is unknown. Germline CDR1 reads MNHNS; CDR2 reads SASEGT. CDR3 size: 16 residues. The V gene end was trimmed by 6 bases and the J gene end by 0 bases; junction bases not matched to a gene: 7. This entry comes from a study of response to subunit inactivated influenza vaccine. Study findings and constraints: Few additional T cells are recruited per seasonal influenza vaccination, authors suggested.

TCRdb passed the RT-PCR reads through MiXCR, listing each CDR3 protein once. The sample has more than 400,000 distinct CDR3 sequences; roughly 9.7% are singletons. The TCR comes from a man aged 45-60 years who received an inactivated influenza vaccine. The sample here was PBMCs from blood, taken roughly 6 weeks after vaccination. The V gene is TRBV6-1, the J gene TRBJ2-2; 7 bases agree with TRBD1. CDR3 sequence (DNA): TGTGCCAGCAGATCGTCCGGGACAGCGAACACCGGGGAGCTGTTTTTT. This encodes CASRSSGTANTGELFF.